This TCR beta chain was retrieved from a study of Graves' ophthalmopathy and Graves' hyperthyroidism. Study-wide context: Peripheral blood sampling occurred at initial diagnosis, before any treatment. General study results and limits: Most expanded clonotypes in thyroid above 0.001 frequency also showed up in blood. As the model predicted ophthalmopathy progression, it achieved a sensitivity of 70% to 71% and a specificity of around 72%.

Orbital computed tomography, thyroid ultrasound, TRAb, serum thyroxine and clinical symptoms formed the basis of diagnosis. The CDR3 totals 15 residues. Germline V gene sequence: CDR1 SGDLS, CDR2 YYNGEE. The ends were cut back, 4 bases at V and 3 bases at J, with 17 bases in the middle. Of note for this clonotype: Its matching antigen is unknown.

RNA transcripts were the source from which TCR beta CDR3 regions were amplified. First-round RT-PCR employed HTBI primers, with a second-round multiplex PCR after it. TCRdb itself ran the multiplex PCR reads through MiXCR, one entry per CDR3 protein. Found here are 600,000 to 650,000 distinct CDR3 sequences, approximately 21% of them singletons; the top ten hold around 6.5%. The gene calls are TRBV9 and TRBJ2-7, with D perhaps TRBD1 (5 bases). This clonotype was obtained from a young woman with stable Graves' hyperthyroidism. Some clones in this sample may be carry-over from other donors' samples. The sample comprised peripheral blood. The CDR3 DNA sequence: TGTGCCAGCAGCCCTCACAGGAACATGGGCTACGAGCAGTACTTC. Its protein is CASSPHRNMGYEQYF.